The 21 T cell receptor beta chains listed next were all sequenced from one sample in a study of T cell responses to AZD1222 COVID-19 vaccine. Sequencing was performed with immunoSEQ multiplex PCR; in TCRdb, only in-frame clones are kept and a portion is missing. In the table there are around 150,000 clones, more than 90% of which are singletons. Sequenced here: peripheral blood, sampled on day 0 of AZD1222 vaccination. These receptors were obtained from an adult in good health.

This chain connects TRBV19 to TRBJ2-7, with D perhaps TRBD1 (6 bases). V lost 5 bases and J lost 2, with 10 bases in between. The CDR3 runs 13 residues. Germline V gives CDR1 LNHDA, CDR2 SQIVND (reference sequence). The CDR3 loop is CASSVEGAYEQYF. DNA of the CDR3: TGTGCCAGTAGTGTCGAGGGGGCCTACGAGCAGTACTTC.

The chain carries TRBV5-4 and TRBJ1-1; D not resolved. CDR3 length equals 16 residues. V lost 1 base, J lost 3 bases, and 16 bases lay in between. Germline V CDR1 and CDR2: SGHNT, YYREEE (reference sequence). In nucleotides, the CDR3 is TGTGCCAGCAGCTTGAGAAGTACGGGGTGGGACACTGAAGCTTTCTTT. This gives the protein CASSLRSTGWDTEAFF. The full variable domain, in which reference TRBV5-4 and TRBJ1-1 provide the parts outside the CDR3, is ETGVTQSPTHLIKTRGQQVTLRCSSQSGHNTVSWYQQALGQGPQFIFQYYREEENGRGNFPPRFSGLQFPNYSSELNVNALELDDSALYLCASSLRSTGWDTEAFFGQGTRLTVV.

The chain links TRBV7-8 to TRBJ2-3; no clear D gene. Germline V gene lookup returns CDR1 SGHVS and CDR2 FQNEAQ. This CDR3 spans 14 amino acids. V was shortened by 5 bases and J by 0 bases, with 9 bases between the two germline ends. The CDR3 here is CASSPLGSTDTQYF. The CDR3 nucleotides are TGTGCCAGCAGCCCGCTGGGTAGCACAGATACGCAGTATTTT.

The chain carries TRBV25-1 and TRBJ2-7; 10 bases align to TRBD1. The CDR3 is 15 amino acids. Trimming cost V 3 bases and J 5 bases; bases outside gene matches: 7. CDR1 is MGHDK, CDR2 SYGVNS, per germline. CDR3 sequence reads: CASSDVGDRGHEQYF. The CDR3 bases are TGTGCCAGCAGTGATGTGGGGGACAGGGGCCACGAGCAGTACTTC.

The rearrangement uses TRBV7-8 and TRBJ1-1, with TRBD1 as a possible D gene (6 bases). The CDR3 extends over 14 amino acids. CDR1 SGHVS and CDR2 FQNEAQ come from the germline V gene. The V end lost 2 bases, the J end lost 5 bases, and 12 bases lay between the germline ends. The CDR3 DNA follows: TGTGCCAGCAGCTTAAGTGGGGGCCGGACTGAAGCTTTCTTT. Amino acids: CASSLSGGRTEAFF.

The V and J genes are TRBV10-1 and TRBJ2-6; D is unresolved. The CDR3 extends over 14 amino acids. Trimming took 6 bases from V and 0 from J, leaving 6 bases between them. CDR1 is WNHNN, CDR2 SYGVQD, per germline (reference sequence). The CDR3 coding sequence is TGCGCCAGCAGCTCGATCTCTGGGGCCAACGTCCTGACTTTC. Its translation: CASSSISGANVLTF.

This clone has just one count. This sequence joins TRBV27 and TRBJ2-6, with D hard to call. Trimming removed 3 bases from V and 0 bases from J, with 9 bases in between. In germline, CDR1 is MNHEY, CDR2 SMNVEV (reference sequence). The CDR3 has 16 residues. In DNA, the CDR3 is TGTGCCAGCAGTTTCAACAGCATCTCTGGGGCCAACGTCCTGACTTTC. Translation gives CASSFNSISGANVLTF.

V gene TRBV23-1 combines with J gene TRBJ2-1, with 7 bases aligning to TRBD1. TRBV23-1 is identified as an open reading frame with a role that is uncertain. V was pared by 4 bases and J by 6 bases, with 9 bases of the junction left unmatched. This CDR3 spans 15 amino acids. The CDR3 DNA follows: TGCGCCAGCAGTCCTGACAGGGTATCGGCCAATGAGCAGTTCTTC. This encodes CASSPDRVSANEQFF.

This clone was seen once. The gene calls are TRBV18 and TRBJ1-4; the match to TRBD1 covers 7 bases. Germline V gives CDR1 KGHSH, CDR2 LQKENI. The CDR3 has 14 amino acids. The J segment lost 4 bases and the V segment lost 6 bases, leaving 5 bases of the junction unmatched. The CDR3 sequence: CASSGQVLNEKLFF. The CDR3 DNA follows: TGTGCCAGCTCCGGACAGGTCCTTAATGAAAAACTGTTTTTT.

V is TRBV6-5 and J is TRBJ2-1, with TRBD2 identical over 8 bases. Looked up from germline, CDR1 is MNHEY and CDR2 is SVGAGI. CDR3 length: 15 residues. The V gene end was trimmed by 7 bases and the J gene end by 9 bases; junction bases not matched to a gene: 14. This CDR3 reads CASKTLADPSFEQFF. The CDR3 DNA is TGTGCCAGCAAAACACTAGCGGACCCATCGTTTGAGCAGTTCTTC.

As concerns this clone: At the DNA level, this CDR3 is encoded by other sequences in the same sample as well. This chain links TRBV3-1 (or the pseudogene TRBV3-2) with TRBJ2-7; D is ambiguous. CDR1 is LGHDT and CDR2 is YNNKEL in the germline V gene (reference sequence). This CDR3 is 12 amino acids long. V was pared by 1 base and J by 4 bases, with 5 bases between. The CDR3 coding sequence is TGTGCCAGCAGCCAAGGGTTATACGAGCAGTACTTC. It codes for CASSQGLYEQYF.

V and J are TRBV9 and TRBJ1-1; D might be TRBD1 (6 bases). V lost 1 base to trimming and J lost 2 bases, with 9 bases between them. CDR1 and CDR2 from the germline V gene are SGDLS and YYNGEE. The CDR3 has 14 residues. The CDR3 sequence: CASSVWTENTEAFF. CDR3 sequence (DNA): TGTGCCAGCAGCGTATGGACAGAAAACACTGAAGCTTTCTTT.

The chain joins TRBV3-1 (or the pseudogene TRBV3-2) to TRBJ2-1, with D perhaps TRBD1 (5 bases). Germline V CDR1 and CDR2: LGHDT, YNNKEL (reference sequence). CDR3 length: 19 residues. V was clipped by 0 bases and J by 1 base, with 19 bases between them. CDR3 bases: TGTGCCAGCAGCCAAGACTCAATAACCAGGGTCGTTTCCTACAATGAGCAGTTCTTC. This sequence encodes CASSQDSITRVVSYNEQFF.

The chain is built from TRBV7-9 and TRBJ2-7; TRBD1 is a possible D gene (6 bases). Trimming took 2 bases from V and 2 from J, leaving 10 bases between them. This CDR3 comprises 14 residues. Germline CDR1 SEHNR, CDR2 FQNEAQ (reference sequence). The CDR3 nucleotides read TGTGCCAGCAGCTTACTGGACAGACCCTACGAGCAGTACTTC. Protein product: CASSLLDRPYEQYF.

The chain has TRBV6-4 and TRBJ2-1; TRBD1 or TRBD2 may be the D gene (6 bases each). The CDR3 loop spans 15 amino acids. Germline lookup yields CDR1 MRHNA and CDR2 SNTAGT. V lost 5 bases and J 10 bases, leaving 21 bases between the germline ends. The CDR3 sequence is CASSKDTTGAGEQFF. CDR3 nucleotides: TGTGCCAGCAGTAAGGACACCACGGGGGCAGGGGAGCAGTTCTTC.

CDR3 residues: CASSVVGAGANVLTF. The DNA for the CDR3 is TGTGCCAGCAGCGTTGTCGGGGCTGGGGCCAACGTCCTGACTTTC. The V and J genes are TRBV9 and TRBJ2-6; D might be TRBD2 (5 bases). The CDR3 is 15 amino acids. V shed 2 bases and J shed 2 bases, with 8 bases lying between them. Germline CDR1 and CDR2: SGDLS and YYNGEE.

The V and J genes are TRBV28 and TRBJ1-1; D unclear. V dropped 3 bases and J dropped 6 bases, with 11 bases sitting between them. The CDR3 length is 13 residues. Germline assignment: CDR1 MDHEN and CDR2 SYDVKM. The CDR3 is CASSFTMGPEAFF. DNA for the CDR3: TGTGCCAGCAGTTTCACCATGGGTCCTGAAGCTTTCTTT.

The rearrangement uses TRBV7-9 and TRBJ1-1; D unresolved. The CDR3 is 14 residues long. Germline loops: CDR1 SEHNR, CDR2 FQNEAQ (reference sequence). V shed 5 bases and J shed 3 bases, with 13 bases lying between them. The CDR3 loop is CASSLGSWDTEAFF. The CDR3 coding sequence is TGTGCCAGCAGCCTCGGGAGCTGGGACACTGAAGCTTTCTTT.

This chain links TRBV2 with TRBJ1-5; no clear D. CDR1 and CDR2 (germline): SNHLY, FYNNEI. The CDR3 totals 14 residues. Trimming removed 2 bases from V and 6 bases from J, with 11 bases in between. CDR3 DNA: TGTGCCAGCAGTGAAATATGGACGGGTCAGCCCCAGCATTTT. It yields the protein CASSEIWTGQPQHF. The whole variable domain, filled in from reference TRBV2 and TRBJ1-5, reads EPEVTQTPSHQVTQMGQEVILRCVPISNHLYFYWYRQILGQKVEFLVSFYNNEISEKSEIFDDQFSVERPDGSNFTLKIRSTKLEDSAMYFCASSEIWTGQPQHFGDGTRLSIL.

The chain employs TRBV28 and TRBJ2-1; 8 positions agree with TRBD2. Per the germline V gene, CDR1 is MDHEN and CDR2 is SYDVKM. The CDR3 runs to 13 residues. With 6 bases clipped from V and 5 bases from J, the junction kept 3 bases outside the gene matches. The CDR3 DNA reads TGTGCCAGCAGAGCTAGCGGGCACAATGAGCAGTTCTTC. Amino acids: CASRASGHNEQFF.

This clone has only a few counts. The V and J genes are TRBV28 and TRBJ1-1; D might be TRBD1 (5 bases). The CDR3 loop spans 14 amino acids. V lost 3 bases and J 5 bases, leaving 13 bases between the germline ends. Germline V gene lookup returns CDR1 MDHEN and CDR2 SYDVKM. CDR3 DNA: TGTGCCAGCAGTTTCCCAACGAGGGGAACTGAAGCTTTCTTT. It is translated as CASSFPTRGTEAFF.